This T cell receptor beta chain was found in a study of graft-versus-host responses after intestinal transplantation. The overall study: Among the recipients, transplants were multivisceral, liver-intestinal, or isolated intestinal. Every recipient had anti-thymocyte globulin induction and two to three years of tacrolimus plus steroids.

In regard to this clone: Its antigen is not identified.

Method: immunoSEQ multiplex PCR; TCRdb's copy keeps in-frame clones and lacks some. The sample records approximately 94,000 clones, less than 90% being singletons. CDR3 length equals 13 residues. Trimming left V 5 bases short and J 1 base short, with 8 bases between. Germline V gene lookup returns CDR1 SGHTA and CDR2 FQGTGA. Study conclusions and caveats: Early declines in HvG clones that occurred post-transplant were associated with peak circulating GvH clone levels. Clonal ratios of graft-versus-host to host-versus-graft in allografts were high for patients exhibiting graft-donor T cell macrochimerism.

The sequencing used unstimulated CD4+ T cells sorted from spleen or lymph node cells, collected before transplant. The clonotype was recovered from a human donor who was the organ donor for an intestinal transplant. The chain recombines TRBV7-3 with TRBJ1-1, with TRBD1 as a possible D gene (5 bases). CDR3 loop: CASSDGGNTEAFF. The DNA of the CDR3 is TGTGCCAGCAGCGATGGGGGGAACACTGAAGCTTTCTTT. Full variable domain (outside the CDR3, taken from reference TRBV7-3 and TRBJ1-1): GAGVSQTPSNKVTEKGKYVELRCDPISGHTALYWYRQSLGQGPEFLIYFQGTGAADDSGLPNDRFFAVRPEGSVSTLKIQRTERGDSAVYLCASSDGGNTEAFFGQGTRLTVV.